The source of this T cell receptor beta chain is a study of blood T cell repertoires in COVID-19. Study-wide context: Samples representing acute and convalescent COVID-19 were sourced from the United States, Italy and Spain. Nucleic acid was either cDNA or gDNA, and it came from T cells, B-cell-depleted T cells, or PBMCs.

In the authors' workflow: Amplified reference gene primers provided the basis for estimating nucleated cell counts. TCRdb keeps only in-frame clones here, not all; method: immunoSEQ multiplex PCR. That table furnishes V, J and clone size, whereas the DNA furnished D and trimming. Here the sample spans roughly 110,000 clones, 75% to 90% being singletons. This clonotype was sampled from a human donor with acute or convalescent COVID-19. The donor label of this sample is uncertain. Sequencing used peripheral blood.

For the CDR3, the DNA is TGTGCCAGCAGCCTGAAGGACAGGGTATCTGGCTACACCTTC. It specifies CASSLKDRVSGYTF. The chain recombines TRBV13 with TRBJ1-2, with 8 bases that match TRBD1. Germline trimming cut 5 bases from V and 7 bases from J; bases unmatched to any gene: 9. CDR1 PRHDT and CDR2 FYEKMQ come from the germline V gene (reference sequence). CDR3 length: 14 amino acids.